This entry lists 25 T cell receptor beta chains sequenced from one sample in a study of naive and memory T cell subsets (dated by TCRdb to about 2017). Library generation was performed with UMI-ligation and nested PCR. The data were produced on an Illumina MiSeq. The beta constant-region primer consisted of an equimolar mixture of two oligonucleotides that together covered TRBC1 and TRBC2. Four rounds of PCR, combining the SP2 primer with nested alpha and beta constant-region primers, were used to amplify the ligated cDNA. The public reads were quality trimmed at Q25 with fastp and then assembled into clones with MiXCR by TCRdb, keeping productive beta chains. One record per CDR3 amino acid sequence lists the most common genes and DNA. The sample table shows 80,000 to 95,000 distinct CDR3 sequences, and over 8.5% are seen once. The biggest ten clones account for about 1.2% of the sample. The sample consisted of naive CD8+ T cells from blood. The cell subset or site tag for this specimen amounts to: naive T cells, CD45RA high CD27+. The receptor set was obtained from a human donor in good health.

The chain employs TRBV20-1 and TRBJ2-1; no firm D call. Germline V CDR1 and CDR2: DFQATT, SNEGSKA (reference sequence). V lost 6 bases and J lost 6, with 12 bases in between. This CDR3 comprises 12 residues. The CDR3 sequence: CSAPRLLNEQFF. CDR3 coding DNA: TGCAGTGCCCCTAGACTGCTCAATGAGCAGTTCTTC.

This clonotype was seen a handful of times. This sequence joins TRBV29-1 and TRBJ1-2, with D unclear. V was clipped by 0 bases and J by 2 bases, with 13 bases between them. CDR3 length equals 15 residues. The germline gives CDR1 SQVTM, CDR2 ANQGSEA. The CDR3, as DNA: TGCAGCGTTGAAGATCAAGGGTTCACAAACTATGGCTACACCTTC. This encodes CSVEDQGFTNYGYTF.

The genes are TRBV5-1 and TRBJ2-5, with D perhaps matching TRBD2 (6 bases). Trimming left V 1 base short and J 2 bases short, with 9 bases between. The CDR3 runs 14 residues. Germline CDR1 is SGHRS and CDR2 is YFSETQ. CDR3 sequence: CASSLTGVQETQYF. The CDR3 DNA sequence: TGCGCCAGCAGCTTGACGGGAGTACAAGAGACCCAGTACTTC.

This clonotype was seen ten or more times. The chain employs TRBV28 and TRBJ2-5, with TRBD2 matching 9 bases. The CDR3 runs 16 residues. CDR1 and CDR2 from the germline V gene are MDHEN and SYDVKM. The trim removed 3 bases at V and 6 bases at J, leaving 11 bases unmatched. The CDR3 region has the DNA TGTGCCAGCAGTTTGGATGTTAGCGGGAGATATAAGACCCAGTACTTC. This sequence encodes CASSLDVSGRYKTQYF.

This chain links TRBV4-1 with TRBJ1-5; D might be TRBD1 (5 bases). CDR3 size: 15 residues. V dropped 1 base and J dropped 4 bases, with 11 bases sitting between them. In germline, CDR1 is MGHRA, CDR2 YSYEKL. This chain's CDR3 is CASSQGLGVNQPQHF. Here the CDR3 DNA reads TGCGCCAGCAGCCAAGGCTTGGGGGTAAATCAGCCCCAGCATTTT.

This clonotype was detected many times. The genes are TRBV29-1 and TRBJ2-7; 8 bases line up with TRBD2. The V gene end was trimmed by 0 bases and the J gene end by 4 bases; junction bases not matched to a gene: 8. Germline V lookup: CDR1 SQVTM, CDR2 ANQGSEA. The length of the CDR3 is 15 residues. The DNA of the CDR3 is TGCAGCGTTGAAGAAAGTACCCGGGGGGGATACGAGCAGTACTTC. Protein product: CSVEESTRGGYEQYF.

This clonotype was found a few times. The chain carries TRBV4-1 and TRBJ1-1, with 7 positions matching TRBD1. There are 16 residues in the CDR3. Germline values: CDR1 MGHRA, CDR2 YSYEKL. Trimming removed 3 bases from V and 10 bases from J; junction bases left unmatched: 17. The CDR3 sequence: CASSHPGQVEGRGAFF. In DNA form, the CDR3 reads TGCGCCAGCAGCCACCCAGGACAGGTCGAGGGCCGGGGAGCTTTCTTT.

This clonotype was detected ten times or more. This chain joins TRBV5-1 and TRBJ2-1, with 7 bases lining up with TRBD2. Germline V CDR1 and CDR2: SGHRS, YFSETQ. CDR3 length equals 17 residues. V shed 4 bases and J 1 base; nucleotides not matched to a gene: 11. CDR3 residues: CASSEGLGTGSYNEQFF. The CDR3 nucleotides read TGCGCCAGCAGCGAAGGACTAGGAACTGGGTCCTACAATGAGCAGTTCTTC.

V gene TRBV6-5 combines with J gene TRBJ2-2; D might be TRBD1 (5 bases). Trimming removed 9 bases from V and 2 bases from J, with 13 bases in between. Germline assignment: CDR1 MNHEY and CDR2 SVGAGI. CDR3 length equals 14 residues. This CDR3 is CARRITGNTGELFF. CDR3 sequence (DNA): TGTGCCAGAAGAATAACAGGAAACACCGGGGAGCTGTTTTTT.

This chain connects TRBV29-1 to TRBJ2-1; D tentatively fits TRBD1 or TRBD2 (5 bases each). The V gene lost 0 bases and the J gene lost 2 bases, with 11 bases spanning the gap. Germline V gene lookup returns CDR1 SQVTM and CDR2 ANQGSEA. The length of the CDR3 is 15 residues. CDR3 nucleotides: TGCAGCGTTGAAGAGGATGGGGGAACCTACAATGAGCAGTTCTTC. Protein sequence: CSVEEDGGTYNEQFF.

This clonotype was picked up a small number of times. The CDR3 here is CASSSPGSGGTEAFF. The CDR3 DNA follows: TGTGCCAGCAGCTCCCCGGGTTCGGGGGGCACTGAAGCTTTCTTT. The chain links TRBV7-9 to TRBJ1-1, with TRBD1 as a possible D gene (5 bases). Trimming took 4 bases from V and 4 from J, leaving 16 bases between them. The CDR3 is 15 amino acids. From germline, CDR1 is SEHNR and CDR2 FQNEAQ (reference sequence).

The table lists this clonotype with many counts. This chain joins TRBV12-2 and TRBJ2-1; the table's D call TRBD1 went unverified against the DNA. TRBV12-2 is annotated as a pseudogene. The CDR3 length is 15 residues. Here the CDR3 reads CASRPRDEDYNEQFF. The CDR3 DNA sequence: TGTGCAAGTCGCCCCCGGGACGAGGACTACAATGAGCAGTTCTTC.

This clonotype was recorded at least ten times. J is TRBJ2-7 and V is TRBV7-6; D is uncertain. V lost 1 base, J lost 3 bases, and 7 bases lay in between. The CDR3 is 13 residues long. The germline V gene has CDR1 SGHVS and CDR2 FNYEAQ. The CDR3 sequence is CASSLEARYEQYF. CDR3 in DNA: TGTGCCAGCAGCTTAGAAGCCCGCTACGAGCAGTACTTC.

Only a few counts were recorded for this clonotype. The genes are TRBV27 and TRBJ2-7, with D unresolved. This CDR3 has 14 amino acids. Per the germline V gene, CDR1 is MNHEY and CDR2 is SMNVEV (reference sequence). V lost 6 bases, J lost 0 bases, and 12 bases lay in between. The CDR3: CASRNGGISYEQYF. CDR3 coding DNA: TGTGCCAGCAGAAACGGCGGTATCTCCTACGAGCAGTACTTC.

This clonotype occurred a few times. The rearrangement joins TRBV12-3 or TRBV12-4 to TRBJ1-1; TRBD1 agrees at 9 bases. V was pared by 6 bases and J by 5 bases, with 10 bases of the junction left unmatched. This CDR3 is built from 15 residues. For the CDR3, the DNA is TGTGCCAGCAGAAGGCCGGACAGGGGACTTACTGAAGCTTTCTTT. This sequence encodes CASRRPDRGLTEAFF.

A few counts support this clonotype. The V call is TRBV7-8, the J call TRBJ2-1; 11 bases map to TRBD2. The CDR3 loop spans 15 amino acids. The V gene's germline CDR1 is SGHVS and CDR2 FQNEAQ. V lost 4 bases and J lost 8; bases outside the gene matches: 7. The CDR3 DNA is TGTGCCAGCAGCTCCATACTAGCGGGAGATCATGAGCAGTTCTTC. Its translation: CASSSILAGDHEQFF.

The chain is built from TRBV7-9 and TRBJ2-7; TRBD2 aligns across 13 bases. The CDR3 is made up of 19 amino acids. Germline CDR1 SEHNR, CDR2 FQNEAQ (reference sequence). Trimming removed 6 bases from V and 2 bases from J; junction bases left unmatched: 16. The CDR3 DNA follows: TGTGCCAGCAGGGGGTCGATGACTAGCGGGAGGAGCAGCCCCTACGAGCAGTACTTC. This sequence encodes CASRGSMTSGRSSPYEQYF.

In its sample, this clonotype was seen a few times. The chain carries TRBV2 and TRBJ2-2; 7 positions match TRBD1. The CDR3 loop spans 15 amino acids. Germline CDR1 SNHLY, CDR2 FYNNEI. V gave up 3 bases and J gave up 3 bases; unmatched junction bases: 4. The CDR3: CASSETGWDTGELFF. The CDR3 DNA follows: TGTGCCAGCAGTGAGACAGGGTGGGACACCGGGGAGCTGTTTTTT.

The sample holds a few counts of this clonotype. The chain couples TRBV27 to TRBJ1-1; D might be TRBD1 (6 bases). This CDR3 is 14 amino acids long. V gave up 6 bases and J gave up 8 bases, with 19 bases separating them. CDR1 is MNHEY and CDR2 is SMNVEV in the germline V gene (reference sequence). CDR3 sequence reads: CASSPITGILEAFF. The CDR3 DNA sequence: TGTGCCAGCAGCCCAATCACAGGGATCCTAGAAGCTTTCTTT.

The CDR3 nucleotides are TGTGCCAGCAGCCCGACAGCCGACGGTTCACCCCTCCACTTT. It codes for CASSPTADGSPLHF. The V call is TRBV7-9, the J call TRBJ1-6; weak D call: TRBD1 (5 bases). Trimming cost V 5 bases and J 9 bases, with 14 bases left between them. The CDR3 totals 14 residues. The germline gives CDR1 SEHNR, CDR2 FQNEAQ (reference sequence).

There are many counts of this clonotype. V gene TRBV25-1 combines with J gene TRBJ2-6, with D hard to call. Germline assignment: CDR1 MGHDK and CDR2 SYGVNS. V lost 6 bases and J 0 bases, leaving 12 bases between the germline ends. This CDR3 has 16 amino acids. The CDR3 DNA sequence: TGTGCCAGCAGATATTATAGTAACTCTGGGGCCAACGTCCTGACTTTC. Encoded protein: CASRYYSNSGANVLTF.

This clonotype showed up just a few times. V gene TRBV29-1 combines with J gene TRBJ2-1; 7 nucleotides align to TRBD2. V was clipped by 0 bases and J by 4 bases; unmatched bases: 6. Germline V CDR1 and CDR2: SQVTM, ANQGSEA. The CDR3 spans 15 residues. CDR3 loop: CSVEEVGGEYNEQFF. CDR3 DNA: TGCAGCGTTGAAGAGGTTGGGGGGGAGTACAATGAGCAGTTCTTC.

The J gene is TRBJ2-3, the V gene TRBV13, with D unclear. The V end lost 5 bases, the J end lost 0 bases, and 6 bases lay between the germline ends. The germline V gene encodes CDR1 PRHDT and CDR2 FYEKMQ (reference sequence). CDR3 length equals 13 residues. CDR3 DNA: TGTGCCAGCAGCGCACGAAGCACAGATACGCAGTATTTT. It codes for CASSARSTDTQYF.

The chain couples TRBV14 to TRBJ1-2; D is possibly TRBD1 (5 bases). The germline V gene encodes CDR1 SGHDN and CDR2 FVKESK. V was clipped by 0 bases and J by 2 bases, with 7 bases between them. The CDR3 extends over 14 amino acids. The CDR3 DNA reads TGTGCCAGCAGCCAAGACGGGGCAAACTATGGCTACACCTTC. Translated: CASSQDGANYGYTF.

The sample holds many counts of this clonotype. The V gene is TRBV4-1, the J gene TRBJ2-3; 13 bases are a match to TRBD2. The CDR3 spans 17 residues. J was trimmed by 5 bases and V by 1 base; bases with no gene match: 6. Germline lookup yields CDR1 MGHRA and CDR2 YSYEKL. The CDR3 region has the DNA TGCGCCAGCAGCCAAGTTCGGACTAGCGGGAGAGGAGATACGCAGTATTTT. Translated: CASSQVRTSGRGDTQYF.